This T cell receptor (beta chain) was sequenced during a study of T cells in Graves' hyperthyroidism and ophthalmopathy. Across the study: Staff took peripheral blood when the initial diagnosis was made, before any treatment began. Findings and caveats of the study: In blood, most of the thyroid clonotypes expanded above 0.001 were also present. Ophthalmopathy, which appeared later, was predicted by the model a median about 6 months before onset.

Fresh peripheral blood, about 9.3 ml, yielded the PBMCs. What was amplified from RNA transcripts were TCR beta CDR3 regions. HTBI primers drove first-round RT-PCR of the TCR CDR3. Using its own MiXCR run on the multiplex PCR reads, TCRdb lists one record per CDR3 protein. This table has about 290,000 distinct CDR3 sequences, about a sixth appearing once. Ten or more counts support this clonotype. Its antigen is currently unknown. Sequencing was performed on blood. The receptor comes from a woman aged 55-70 years with Graves' ophthalmopathy.

The DNA of the CDR3 is TGTGCCAGCAGCCCCCGTCTAGCGGGCGACTCCAATGAGCAGTTCTTC. Protein product: CASSPRLAGDSNEQFF. This rearrangement joins TRBV2 to TRBJ2-1; 8 bases fit TRBD2. The CDR3 contains 16 residues. Germline assignment: CDR1 SNHLY and CDR2 FYNNEI. The V gene end was trimmed by 6 bases and the J gene end by 6 bases; junction bases not matched to a gene: 13.